This TCR beta chain was recovered during a study of T cells in Graves' hyperthyroidism and ophthalmopathy. Study-level results: Peripheral blood also featured most of the thyroid clonotypes expanded above 0.001.

This CDR3 has 15 residues. With 4 bases clipped from V and 13 bases from J, the junction kept 14 bases outside the gene matches. Germline CDR1 and CDR2: SGHDT and YYEEEE. Amplified TCR beta CDR3 regions came from RNA transcripts. HTBI primers were the set used in a first-round RT-PCR of the TCR CDR3. TCRdb called the multiplex PCR reads again in MiXCR, with one record for every CDR3 protein. Of nearly 600,000 distinct CDR3 sequences in the sample, approximately 13% were seen once. As regards this clonotype: Its target is unknown.

Sequenced input: blood. This TCR came from a woman aged 25 to 39 with Graves' hyperthyroidism that later progressed to Graves' ophthalmopathy. The V and J genes are TRBV5-6 and TRBJ1-6, with TRBD1 matching over 7 bases. CDR3 in amino acids: CASSQDREGIPPLHF. The DNA for the CDR3 is TGTGCCAGCAGCCAAGACAGGGAGGGAATTCCCCCCCTCCACTTT.